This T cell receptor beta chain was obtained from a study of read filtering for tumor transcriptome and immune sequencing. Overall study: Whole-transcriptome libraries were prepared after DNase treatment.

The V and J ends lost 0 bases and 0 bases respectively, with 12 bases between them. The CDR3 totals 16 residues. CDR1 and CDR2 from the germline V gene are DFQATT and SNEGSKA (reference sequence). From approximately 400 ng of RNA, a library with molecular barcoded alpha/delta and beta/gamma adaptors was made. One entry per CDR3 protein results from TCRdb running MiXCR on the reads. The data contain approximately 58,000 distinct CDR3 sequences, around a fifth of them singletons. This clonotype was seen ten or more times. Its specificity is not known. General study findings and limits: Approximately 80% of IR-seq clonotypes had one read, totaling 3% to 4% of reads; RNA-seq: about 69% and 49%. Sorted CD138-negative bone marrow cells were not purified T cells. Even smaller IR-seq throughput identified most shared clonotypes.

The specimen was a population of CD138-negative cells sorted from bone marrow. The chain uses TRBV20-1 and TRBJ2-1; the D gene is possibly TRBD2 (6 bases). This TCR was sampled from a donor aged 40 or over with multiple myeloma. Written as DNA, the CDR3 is TGCAGTGCTAGAGATCCGGCTAGCGCCTCCTACAATGAGCAGTTCTTC. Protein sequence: CSARDPASASYNEQFF.